A selection of T cell receptor beta chains follows, all from one sample in a study of response to subunit inactivated influenza vaccine. TCRdb re-called the RT-PCR reads with MiXCR, one entry per CDR3 protein. The table includes roughly 500,000 distinct CDR3 sequences, about 15% detected once. This sample comprised CD4+ T cells sorted from PBMCs, obtained about 24 months after vaccination. The receptors were sampled from a man aged 50 to 69 who received an inactivated influenza vaccine. The CDR3 runs from the conserved cysteine through the conserved F or W. The D gene is left open where the match is weak.

TRBJ2-3 TRBV7-6 . CASSLDRVADTQYF
TRBJ2-6 TRBV12-3/TRBV12-4 . CASSTLGRVGANVLTF
TRBJ1-1 TRBV25-1 . CASSAAAGTEAFF
TRBJ2-2 TRBV19 . CASSRQGMAGELFF
TRBJ1-2 TRBV28 . CASHSVGPNYGYTF
TRBJ2-2 TRBV6-5 . CASSFSGELFF
TRBJ2-1 TRBV18 TRBD1 CASSPNMDRAEQFF
TRBJ2-5 TRBV20-1 TRBD2 CSARAGTSGVIQYF
TRBJ2-1 TRBV20-1 . CSARDARIDKRFF
TRBJ2-1 TRBV15 TRBD2 CATSRDLASGRNEQFF
TRBJ2-1 TRBV10-3 TRBD2 CAISERRLAGGLSYEQFF
TRBJ2-2 TRBV28 . CASNSPNTGELFF
TRBJ2-5 TRBV20-1 . CSARLAGLGQETQYF
TRBJ2-2 TRBV6-5 . CASSYGAPGTANTGELFF
TRBJ2-5 TRBV3-1 TRBD2 CASSRTSWETQYF
TRBJ2-7 TRBV10-3 TRBD2 CAISESGGNTYEQYF
TRBJ2-3 TRBV4-2 . CASSQDGALLDTQYF
TRBJ1-2 TRBV20-1 . CSAGGVPGYTF
TRBJ1-5 TRBV5-5 TRBD1 CASSWGQSNSNQPQHF
TRBJ2-3 TRBV7-9 TRBD2 CASSLLAGMGDTQYF
TRBJ1-1 TRBV29-1 . CSVAVGNTEAFF
TRBJ1-2 TRBV7-2 TRBD1 CASSPRQGQYGYTF
TRBJ2-1 TRBV29-1 . CSAVTGTYNEQFF
TRBJ2-7 TRBV4-2 TRBD2 CASSTRTSGSGEQYF
TRBJ2-3 TRBV19 . CASSIPGSDTQYF
TRBJ1-5 TRBV2 TRBD1 CASSPDRGKGNQPQHF
TRBJ2-7 TRBV7-9 TRBD2 CASSLGLADAYEQYF
TRBJ1-2 TRBV12-3/TRBV12-4 . CASSLAGGPGGYTF
TRBJ1-1 TRBV7-2 . CASSPHINTEAFF
TRBJ1-4 TRBV5-5 . CASTKTGGEEKLFF
TRBJ1-1 TRBV20-1 TRBD1 CSARDLQGADTEAFF
TRBJ2-7 TRBV20-1 TRBD2 CSASGRLYEQYF
TRBJ2-2 TRBV9 . CASSPTPQRTGELFF
TRBJ2-6 TRBV7-9 . CASVGSGANVLTF
TRBJ2-3 TRBV20-1 . CSADGGRGVKADTQYF
TRBJ2-5 TRBV7-9 TRBD1 CASSLGTGTSETQYF
TRBJ2-5 TRBV6-4 . CASSDSRRVETQYF
TRBJ1-4 TRBV4-3 . CASSQEDRGLLSHEKLFF
TRBJ2-3 TRBV5-1 . CASSGGEVHDTQYF